A single sample is the source of the 17 T cell receptor beta chains below, sequenced in a study of blood T cell repertoires in COVID-19. Generated by immunoSEQ multiplex PCR, the TCRdb table keeps only in-frame clones and is missing some. The sample records 150,000 to 200,000 clones, roughly 73% being singletons. Source material: peripheral blood. The receptor source for this set is a woman of 80 years or more with active or convalescent COVID-19.

This clone was recorded a few times. The chain joins TRBV28 to TRBJ1-3; no definite D call. CDR1 and CDR2 from the germline V gene are MDHEN and SYDVKM. This CDR3 has 15 residues. V lost 5 bases and J lost 0, with 11 bases in between. Written as DNA, the CDR3 is TGTGCCAGCAGTCTGGCAGGCCCCTCTGGAAACACCATATATTTT. As protein: CASSLAGPSGNTIYF.

This chain connects TRBV5-6 to TRBJ1-2; no definite D call. The CDR3 runs 15 residues. Germline values: CDR1 SGHDT, CDR2 YYEEEE. V was clipped by 4 bases and J by 5 bases, with 18 bases between them. CDR3: CASSSGPAGGYGYTF. For the CDR3, the DNA is TGTGCCAGCAGCAGCGGTCCGGCGGGCGGATATGGCTACACCTTC.

The V gene is TRBV7-9, the J gene TRBJ2-6; maybe TRBD2 (5 bases). The CDR3 is made up of 14 amino acids. CDR1 and CDR2 (germline): SEHNR, FQNEAQ (reference sequence). V lost 6 bases, J lost 1 base, and 7 bases lay in between. This chain's CDR3 is CASREGSGANVLTF. CDR3 nucleotide sequence: TGTGCCAGCAGAGAGGGATCTGGGGCCAACGTCCTGACTTTC.

The genes are TRBV5-1 and TRBJ1-2, with 7 bases that match TRBD1. Germline-derived CDR1 and CDR2 are SGHRS and YFSETQ. The CDR3 length is 16 residues. Trimming at V came to 0 bases and at J to 0 bases, leaving 5 bases not matched to a gene. The CDR3 region is CASSLGGTDTNYGYTF. DNA of the CDR3: TGCGCCAGCAGCTTGGGTGGGACAGACACTAACTATGGCTACACCTTC.

V is TRBV5-1 and J is TRBJ2-7; 8 positions agree with TRBD2. Trimming removed 0 bases from V and 3 bases from J; junction bases left unmatched: 5. This CDR3 is 15 amino acids long. The germline V gene encodes CDR1 SGHRS and CDR2 YFSETQ. The CDR3 loop is CASSLASGGIYEQYF. CDR3 DNA sequence: TGCGCCAGCAGCTTGGCCTCGGGGGGGATCTACGAGCAGTACTTC.

The chain couples TRBV11-2 to TRBJ2-3; unclear D gene. The CDR3 extends over 18 amino acids. The germline gives CDR1 SGHAT, CDR2 FQNNGV. Trimming removed 0 bases at V and 0 bases at J, with 16 bases between. The CDR3 nucleotides read TGTGCCAGCAGCTTAGATTCACCGACTGGAACTAGCACAGATACGCAGTATTTT. Amino acids: CASSLDSPTGTSTDTQYF.

This chain connects TRBV6-2 or TRBV6-3 to TRBJ1-5; maybe TRBD1 (5 bases). The V and J ends lost 2 bases and 1 base respectively, with 9 bases between them. The CDR3 loop spans 15 amino acids. Germline assignment: CDR1 MNHEY and CDR2 SVGEGT. The CDR3 protein is CASSYGGVSNQPQHF. The CDR3 region has the DNA TGTGCCAGCAGTTACGGAGGGGTAAGCAATCAGCCCCAGCATTTT.

This clone appeared once. V and J are TRBV10-3 and TRBJ1-1; D perhaps matches TRBD1 (5 bases). The germline gives CDR1 ENHRY, CDR2 SYGVKD. V was shortened by 11 bases and J by 4 bases, with 14 bases between the two germline ends. This CDR3 spans 12 amino acids. The DNA of the CDR3 is TGTGCCTCATCGGCCGGGGGCACTGAAGCTTTCTTT. This encodes CASSAGGTEAFF.

This clone was detected only a few times. The genes are TRBV7-2 and TRBJ1-1, with 7 nucleotides matching TRBD1. CDR1 is SGHTA, CDR2 FQGNSA, per germline. This CDR3 region has 15 residues. J was trimmed by 3 bases and V by 1 base; bases with no gene match: 5. For the CDR3, the DNA is TGTGCCAGCAGCTTAGTTTATGGGACAGACACTGAAGCTTTCTTT. As protein: CASSLVYGTDTEAFF.

J is TRBJ1-3 and V is TRBV5-1, with 8 bases that match TRBD1. Trimming at V came to 3 bases and at J to 6 bases, leaving 11 bases not matched to a gene. Germline-derived CDR1 and CDR2 are SGHRS and YFSETQ. The CDR3 length is 16 residues. The CDR3 loop is CASSYDGQGQENTIYF. Here the CDR3 DNA reads TGCGCCAGCAGCTACGACGGACAGGGTCAAGAAAACACCATATATTTT.

The V call is TRBV5-1, the J call TRBJ2-7; 10 bases fit TRBD1. The J segment lost 1 base and the V segment lost 4 bases, leaving 8 bases of the junction unmatched. Per the germline V gene, CDR1 is SGHRS and CDR2 is YFSETQ. CDR3 length equals 16 residues. The CDR3 DNA is TGCGCCAGCAGCCACACCTTGGGACAGGGGTCCTACGAGCAGTACTTC. Its translation: CASSHTLGQGSYEQYF.

This chain connects TRBV10-3 to TRBJ1-3; 7 positions match TRBD1. V shed 9 bases, J shed 0 bases, and the junction held 5 bases outside the gene matches. In germline, CDR1 is ENHRY, CDR2 SYGVKD. The CDR3 runs 14 residues. Written as DNA, the CDR3 is TGTGCCATAGGGACAGCAAGCTCTGGAAACACCATATATTTT. Its protein product is CAIGTASSGNTIYF.

The CDR3 DNA sequence: TGTGCCAGCAGTTTATCTTCGGGACAGGGTAGTCCGGGGGGCTACACCTTC. Amino acid sequence: CASSLSSGQGSPGGYTF. V is TRBV28 and J is TRBJ1-2; 9 nucleotides line up with TRBD1. V shed 1 base and J 8 bases; nucleotides not matched to a gene: 14. The CDR3 extends over 17 amino acids. Germline V CDR1 and CDR2: MDHEN, SYDVKM.

The V call is TRBV14, the J call TRBJ1-1; perhaps TRBD1 as D (6 bases). This CDR3 is built from 16 residues. V was clipped by 5 bases and J by 4 bases, with 20 bases between them. Germline V CDR1 and CDR2: SGHDN, FVKESK. CDR3 region: CASSGKLGARSTEAFF. CDR3 nucleotides: TGTGCCAGCAGCGGAAAGTTGGGGGCGCGGAGCACTGAAGCTTTCTTT.

This clone was observed a handful of times. The chain links TRBV3-1 (or the pseudogene TRBV3-2) to TRBJ1-1; no firm D call. CDR3 length equals 17 residues. Trimming took off 6 bases at V and 0 bases at J, with 20 bases between the two ends. Germline V gene sequence: CDR1 LGHDT, CDR2 YNNKEL (reference sequence). DNA of the CDR3: TGTGCCAGCAGTTACAATCCTTATGGGAGCATGAACACTGAAGCTTTCTTT. Translating gives CASSYNPYGSMNTEAFF.

The gene calls are TRBV28 and TRBJ1-3; 7 bases are shared with TRBD1. The CDR3 covers 15 residues. CDR1 is MDHEN, CDR2 SYDVKM, per germline. With V trimmed by 3 bases and J by 0 bases, 2 bases remained unmatched. CDR3 bases: TGTGCCAGCAGTTTGGACAGGCACTCTGGAAACACCATATATTTT. This gives the protein CASSLDRHSGNTIYF. The full variable domain, completed using reference TRBV28 and TRBJ1-3, is DVKVTQSSRYLVKRTGEKVFLECVQDMDHENMFWYRQDPGLGLRLIYFSYDVKMKEKGDIPEGYSVSREKKERFSLILESASTNQTSMYLCASSLDRHSGNTIYFGEGSWLTVV.

This chain connects TRBV7-2 to TRBJ1-5; maybe TRBD1 (6 bases). V lost 10 bases, J lost 6 bases, and 19 bases lay in between. This CDR3 has 14 residues. Germline CDR1 reads SGHTA; CDR2 reads FQGNSA. CDR3 sequence: CAISSGGAGQPQHF. In nucleotides, the CDR3 is TGTGCCATCTCCAGTGGGGGCGCGGGTCAGCCCCAGCATTTT.